The present T cell receptor beta chain was sequenced within a study of shared clonotypes between healthy human individuals. CDR1 and CDR2 from the germline V gene are SGHTA and FQGNSA. Trimming stripped 5 bases from V and 4 bases from J, with 15 bases between. This CDR3 spans 16 amino acids. Profiling relied on immunoSEQ multiplex PCR, and the TCRdb table lists in-frame clones only, not all of them. Among over a million clones, around 78% were seen once, and the ten largest hold 0.52%. This TCR derives from a man between 18 and 35 years old in good health. Some clones in this sample may be carry-over from other donors' samples. Sequencing used memory CD4+ T cells from PBMCs. The subset here: CD45RA-negative fraction. The V and J genes are TRBV7-2 and TRBJ2-6; no clear D gene. The CDR3 loop is CASSPMSVSGANVLTF. CDR3 DNA: TGTGCCAGCAGCCCCATGTCCGTTTCCGGGGCCAACGTCCTGACTTTC.